This T cell receptor (beta chain) stems from a study of blood T cell repertoires in COVID-19. This CDR3 comprises 15 residues. Trimming took 0 bases from V and 2 from J; bases not matched to a gene: 3. The V gene's germline CDR1 is ENHRY and CDR2 SYGVKD. The method was immunoSEQ multiplex PCR; TCRdb's version includes in-frame clones alone and lacks a portion of them. In the table there are some 150,000 clones, 60% to 80% of which are singletons. Sequencing was carried out using PBMCs or T cells enriched from blood (not recorded which). This TCR was recovered from a woman in her forties or fifties who had recovered from COVID-19. The chain carries TRBV10-3 and TRBJ1-2; TRBD1 matches 7 bases. The CDR3 region is CAISESQQGNYGYTF. The CDR3 region has the DNA TGTGCCATCAGTGAGTCCCAACAGGGGAACTATGGCTACACCTTC.